This TCR beta chain was sequenced for a study of radiation and T cells in renal cell carcinoma. Turning to the study itself: Nephrectomy followed 15 Gy stereotactic body radiation by 4 weeks.

Sequencing was performed with immunoSEQ multiplex PCR; in TCRdb, only in-frame clones are kept and a portion is missing. The repertoire includes 100,000 to 150,000 clones, around nine tenths of them detected once, and around 6% sits in the top ten. The CDR3 is 13 amino acids. Germline V gene data show CDR1 as SGHRS and CDR2 as YFSETQ. The V end lost 2 bases, the J end lost 4 bases, and 9 bases lay between the germline ends. Time point indicated: blood 2 weeks post-SBRT. Indicated treatment: 15 Gy SBRT to primary tumor, nephrectomy 4 weeks later. Sequenced here: blood, sampled from a patient whose treatment included radiotherapy and nephrectomy. The sequence derives from a woman between 65 and 79 years old with renal cell carcinoma. The chain is built from TRBV5-1 and TRBJ2-5; D tentatively reads TRBD1 or TRBD2 (5 bases each). As DNA, the CDR3 is TGCGCCAGCAGCTTCGGGGCCGGAGAGACCCAGTACTTC. Amino acid sequence: CASSFGAGETQYF.